These 14 T cell receptor beta chains were sequenced from one sample in a study of monozygotic twins with inflammatory bowel disease. TCRdb derives one entry per CDR3 protein from the 5' RACE reads, leaving out DNA. This sample contains 350,000 to 550,000 distinct CDR3 sequences. The sample consisted of blood. Receptors originate from a human donor with ulcerative colitis or Crohn's disease, or a healthy co-twin of an affected twin (not recorded which).

This chain uses TRBV6-5 with TRBJ2-2. This CDR3 comprises 16 residues. Germline values: CDR1 MNHEY, CDR2 SVGAGI. The CDR3 here is CASSLASPVNAGELFF.

V and J are TRBV29-1 and TRBJ2-3. This CDR3 is 14 amino acids long. Germline assignment: CDR1 SQVTM and CDR2 ANQGSEA. CDR3 region: CSVGVSFRTDTQYF.

J is TRBJ1-6 and V is TRBV12-3 or TRBV12-4. The CDR3 totals 13 residues. The CDR3 region is CASSFALGSPLHF.

The chain employs TRBV5-1 and TRBJ2-1. Germline V gene sequence: CDR1 SGHRS, CDR2 YFSETQ. The length of the CDR3 is 15 residues. CDR3: CASSLVSDTYNEQFF.

The chain has TRBV6-1 and TRBJ2-7; the D call from TCRdb, TRBD1, cannot be confirmed without DNA. CDR1 and CDR2 (germline): MNHNS, SASEGT. The CDR3 runs 13 residues. This chain's CDR3 is CASRDRVLYEQYF.

The chain employs TRBV2 and TRBJ1-6; checking the TCRdb D call of TRBD1 is not possible without DNA. The CDR3 is 15 amino acids. Germline loops: CDR1 SNHLY, CDR2 FYNNEI. This CDR3 reads CASSEEGGLNSPLHF.

The chain carries TRBV4-1 and TRBJ2-1; the TRBD2 assignment by TCRdb is unverifiable without DNA. Germline loops: CDR1 MGHRA, CDR2 YSYEKL. CDR3 length: 15 residues. This CDR3 is CASSPWTSSYNEQFF.

The chain uses TRBV9 and TRBJ2-7; with no DNA, the TCRdb D assignment of TRBD1 cannot be verified. Per germline, CDR1 SGDLS and CDR2 YYNGEE. The CDR3 is 16 amino acids. CDR3 protein: CASSASQGAGSYEQYF.

The chain recombines TRBV7-2 with TRBJ2-7; TCRdb's D call of TRBD1 is untestable without DNA. The CDR3 covers 14 residues. The V gene's germline CDR1 is SGHTA and CDR2 FQGNSA. The chain's CDR3 is CASSLGIGGYEQYF.

The CDR3 here is CASSAGMNTGELFF. V gene TRBV7-6 combines with J gene TRBJ2-2; with no DNA, the TCRdb D assignment of TRBD1 cannot be verified. This CDR3 is built from 14 residues. Germline lookup yields CDR1 SGHVS and CDR2 FNYEAQ.

V usage is TRBV14 and J usage is TRBJ2-1; the TCRdb D gene call, TRBD1, has no DNA to confirm it. CDR1 and CDR2 from the germline V gene are SGHDN and FVKESK. CDR3 length: 15 residues. The CDR3 is CASSQEVRTDNEQFF.

The chain joins TRBV7-2 to TRBJ1-5; TCRdb proposes TRBD1, but this gene call is untestable without DNA. CDR1 and CDR2 (germline): SGHTA, FQGNSA. CDR3 length equals 12 residues. The CDR3 is CASSLAGGPQHF.

V gene TRBV2 combines with J gene TRBJ2-1; TCRdb's D call of TRBD1 is untestable without DNA. CDR1 is SNHLY, CDR2 FYNNEI, per germline. This CDR3 has 15 amino acids. CDR3 residues: CASSETRDSYNEQFF.

V and J are TRBV2 and TRBJ2-1; lacking DNA, the TRBD2 call made by TCRdb goes unchecked. Per germline, CDR1 SNHLY and CDR2 FYNNEI. This CDR3 spans 17 amino acids. The CDR3 sequence is CASSVDHSGREYNEQFF.